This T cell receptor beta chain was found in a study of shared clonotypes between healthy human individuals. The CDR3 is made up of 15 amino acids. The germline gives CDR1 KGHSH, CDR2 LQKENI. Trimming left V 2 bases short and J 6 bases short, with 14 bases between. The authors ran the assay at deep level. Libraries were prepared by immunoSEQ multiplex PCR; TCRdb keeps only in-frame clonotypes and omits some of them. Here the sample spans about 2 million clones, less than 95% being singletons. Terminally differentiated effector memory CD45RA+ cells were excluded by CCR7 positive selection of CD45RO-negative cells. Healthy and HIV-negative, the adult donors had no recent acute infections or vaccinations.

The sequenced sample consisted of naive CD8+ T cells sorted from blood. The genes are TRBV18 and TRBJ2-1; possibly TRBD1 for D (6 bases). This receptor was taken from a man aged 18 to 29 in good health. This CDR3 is CASSPGSAQGNEQFF. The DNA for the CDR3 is TGTGCCAGCTCACCAGGGTCCGCACAGGGCAATGAGCAGTTCTTC. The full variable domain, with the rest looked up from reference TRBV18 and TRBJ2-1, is NAGVMQNPRHLVRRRGQEARLRCSPMKGHSHVYWYRQLPEEGLKFMVYLQKENIIDESGMPKERFSAEFPKEGPSILRIQQVVRGDSAAYFCASSPGSAQGNEQFFGPGTRLTVL.